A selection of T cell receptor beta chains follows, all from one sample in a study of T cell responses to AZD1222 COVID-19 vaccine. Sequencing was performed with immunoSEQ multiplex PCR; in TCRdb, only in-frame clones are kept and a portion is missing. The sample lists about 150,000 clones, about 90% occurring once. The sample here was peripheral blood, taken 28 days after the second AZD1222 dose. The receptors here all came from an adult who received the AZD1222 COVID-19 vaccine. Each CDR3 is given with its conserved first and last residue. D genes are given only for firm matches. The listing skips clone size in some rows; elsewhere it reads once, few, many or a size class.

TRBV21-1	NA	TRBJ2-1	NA	TGTGCCAGCAAAAACAGGGGATCCTACAATGAGCAGTTCTTC	CASKNRGSYNEQFF
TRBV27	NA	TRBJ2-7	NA	TGTGCCAGCAGTTCCCTTGTGAGCGAGCAGTACTTC	CASSSLVSEQYF
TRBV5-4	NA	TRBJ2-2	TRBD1	TGTGCCAGCAGCGCCGGACAGGGGCAGAACACCGGGGAGCTGTTTTTT	CASSAGQGQNTGELFF
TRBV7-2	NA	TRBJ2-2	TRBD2	TGTGCCAGCAGCTCAACTAGCGGGGGGGCCGGGGAGCTGTTTTTT	CASSSTSGGAGELFF
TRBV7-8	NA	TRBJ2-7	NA	TGTGCCAGCAGCACCGCCGTCGGCGAGCAGTACTTC	CASSTAVGEQYF
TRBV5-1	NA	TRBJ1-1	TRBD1	TGCGCCAGCAGCTTACGTAACTTGGGACAGACGAACACTGAAGCTTTCTTT	CASSLRNLGQTNTEAFF
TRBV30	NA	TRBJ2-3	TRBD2	TGTGCCTGGAGTGTACTGGCGGGGGAAATCCTCACAGATACGCAGTATTTT	CAWSVLAGEILTDTQYF
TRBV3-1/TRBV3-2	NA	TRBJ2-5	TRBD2	TGTGCCAGCAGCCAAGCTAGCGGACACGGAGGGACCCAGTACTTC	CASSQASGHGGTQYF
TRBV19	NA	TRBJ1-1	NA	TGTGCCAGTAGTCCCCCGGACAGGAACACTGAAGCTTTCTTT	CASSPPDRNTEAFF
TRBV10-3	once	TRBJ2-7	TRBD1	TGTGCCATCAGTCTCTCGACAGGGAGCTCCTACGAGCAGTACTTC	CAISLSTGSSYEQYF
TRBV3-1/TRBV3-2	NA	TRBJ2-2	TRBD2	TGTGCCAGCAGCCAAGACTCGGGACTAGCGGGGGGGCCGGACACCGGGGAGCTGTTTTTT	CASSQDSGLAGGPDTGELFF
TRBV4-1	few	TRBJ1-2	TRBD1	TGCGCCAGCAGCCAGGCAGGGGGGTATGGCTACACCTTC	CASSQAGGYGYTF
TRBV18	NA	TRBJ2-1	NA	TGTGCCAGCTCGTCGGGGGATGAGCAGTTCTTC	CASSSGDEQFF
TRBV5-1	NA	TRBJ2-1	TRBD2	TGCGCCAGCAGCCCGCAAGGTTCTAGCGGGGGACTGAGCTCCTACAATGAGCAGTTCTTC	CASSPQGSSGGLSSYNEQFF
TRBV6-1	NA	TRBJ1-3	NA	TGTGCCAGCAGTGAAGCTCCAGGGTTCCAGAACACCATATATTTT	CASSEAPGFQNTIYF
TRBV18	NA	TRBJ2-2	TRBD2	TGTGCCAGCTCACCACAGGCTAGCGGGATTAACACCGGGGAGCTGTTTTTT	CASSPQASGINTGELFF
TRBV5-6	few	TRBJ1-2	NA	TGTGCCAGCAGCTTGCTTCCGGCAGGGACTATCTATGGCTACACCTTC	CASSLLPAGTIYGYTF
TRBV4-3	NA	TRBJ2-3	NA	TGCGCCAGCAGCCAATGGCAGGCTATGGATACGCAGTATTTT	CASSQWQAMDTQYF
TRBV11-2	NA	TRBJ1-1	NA	TGTGCCAGCAGCTTAGTCCCGGGTAACACTGAAGCTTTCTTT	CASSLVPGNTEAFF
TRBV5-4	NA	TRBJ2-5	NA	TGTGCCAGCAGCTTGAATCCAGGGGCTGGTGAGACCCAGTACTTC	CASSLNPGAGETQYF
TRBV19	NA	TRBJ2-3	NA	TGTGCCAGTAGTCTTGAGGTGGGGTACGCAGATACGCAGTATTTT	CASSLEVGYADTQYF
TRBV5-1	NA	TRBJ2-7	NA	TGCGCCAGCAGCCTCTACAGGTCCTCGGAGTCGGAGCAGTACTTC	CASSLYRSSESEQYF
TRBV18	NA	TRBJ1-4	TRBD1	TGTGCCAGCTCATCGGACAGGGTTGGTCTTAATGAAAAACTGTTTTTT	CASSSDRVGLNEKLFF
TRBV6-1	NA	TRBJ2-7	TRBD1	TGTGCCAGCAGTGAACCTATTGGGGACAGGTCTCCTTACGAGCAGTACTTC	CASSEPIGDRSPYEQYF
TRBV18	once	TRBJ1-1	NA	TGTGCCAGCTCACCACCGGGGGGGCGTAACACTGAAGCTTTCTTT	CASSPPGGRNTEAFF
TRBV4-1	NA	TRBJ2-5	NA	TGCGCCAGCAGCCCTACGGGAGCTGAACACGAGACCCAGTACTTC	CASSPTGAEHETQYF
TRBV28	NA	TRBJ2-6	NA	TGTGCCAGCAAGAGGAGGGGCGCGAGTGCTGGGGCCAACGTCCTGACTTTC	CASKRRGASAGANVLTF
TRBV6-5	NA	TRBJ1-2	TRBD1	TGTGCCAGCAGTTACTCTGGGACAGTCTCTCGAGGCTACACCTTC	CASSYSGTVSRGYTF
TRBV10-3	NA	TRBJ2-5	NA	TGTGCCATCAGTGAGCCCGAAGGGACCCAAGAGACCCAGTACTTC	CAISEPEGTQETQYF
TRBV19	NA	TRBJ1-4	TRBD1	TGTGCCAGTAGTATATTGTCAGGGGGGGATGAAAAACTGTTTTTT	CASSILSGGDEKLFF
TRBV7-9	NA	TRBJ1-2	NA	TGTGCCAGCAGCTTAAGTTGGCCTTTGGCGGGAGGCTACACCTTC	CASSLSWPLAGGYTF
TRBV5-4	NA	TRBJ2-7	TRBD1	TGTGCCAGCAGCGCGGGACAGGCCGTCTACGAGCAGTACTTC	CASSAGQAVYEQYF
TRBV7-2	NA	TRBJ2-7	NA	TGTGCCAGCAGCTTAGGGCTAGCGATTAAGGGCTCCTACGAGCAGTACTTC	CASSLGLAIKGSYEQYF
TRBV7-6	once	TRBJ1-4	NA	TGTGCCAGCAGCTTAGCCCCTCGGGGGTCGGGAACTAATGAAAAACTGTTTTTT	CASSLAPRGSGTNEKLFF
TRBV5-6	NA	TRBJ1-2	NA	TGTGCCAGCAGCTTGGAAGGTTGGGGCTACACCTTC	CASSLEGWGYTF